A single sample is the source of the 27 T cell receptor beta chains below, sequenced in a study of identical twins. Via MiXCR, TCRdb re-called the 5' RACE reads, giving one row per CDR3 protein. The table has hundreds of thousands of distinct CDR3 sequences, about 18% seen once. These same data were also listed under a study on T cells expressing NK-cell markers.

Material for sequencing was PBMCs. Receptors originate from a woman younger than 30 in good health.

In nucleotides, the CDR3 is TGTGCCAGCAGCTTGGTGGCCGCAATACCCCTCATGAACACTGAAGCTTTCTTT. Translating it yields CASSLVAAIPLMNTEAFF. V gene TRBV5-6 combines with J gene TRBJ1-1; the D is unclear. The CDR3 length is 18 residues. Per the germline V gene, CDR1 is SGHDT and CDR2 is YYEEEE. V lost 0 bases and J 0 bases, leaving 18 bases between the germline ends.

The chain recombines TRBV20-1 with TRBJ2-5; 8 nucleotides align to TRBD2. V shed 8 bases, J shed 5 bases, and the junction held 7 bases outside the gene matches. Germline values: CDR1 DFQATT, CDR2 SNEGSKA (reference sequence). This CDR3 has 12 amino acids. The CDR3 bases are TGCAGTCAACCACGGGGGGGGGAGACCCAGTACTTC. Translating gives CSQPRGGETQYF.

The table lists this clonotype with a few counts. V gene TRBV7-2 combines with J gene TRBJ2-7, with D hard to call. CDR3 length equals 15 residues. CDR1 and CDR2 from the germline V gene are SGHTA and FQGNSA. V was trimmed by 4 bases and J by 2 bases, leaving 15 bases between them. DNA of the CDR3: TGTGCCAGCAGCTCTCTTGGAAAGCTGCCCTACGAGCAGTACTTC. Amino acid sequence: CASSSLGKLPYEQYF.

The rearrangement joins TRBV20-1 to TRBJ2-1; the D call may be TRBD1 or TRBD2 (6 bases each). With 5 bases removed from V and 5 bases from J, the gap between germline ends came to 16 bases. CDR1 is DFQATT, CDR2 SNEGSKA, per germline (reference sequence). This CDR3 region has 14 residues. CDR3 DNA: TGCAGTGCTGGGTCGGGGGCCGGGAACAATGAGCAGTTCTTC. It specifies CSAGSGAGNNEQFF.

This clonotype was counted a few times. The CDR3: CASIAGTGIGTGELFF. The CDR3 DNA reads TGTGCCAGCATTGCCGGGACAGGGATAGGCACCGGGGAGCTGTTTTTT. J is TRBJ2-2 and V is TRBV27; 9 nucleotides line up with TRBD1. The CDR3 loop spans 16 amino acids. Germline values: CDR1 MNHEY, CDR2 SMNVEV (reference sequence). V lost 7 bases to trimming and J lost 4 bases; unmatched junction nucleotides: 10.

This clonotype was seen a handful of times. The CDR3 region is CASSYGGRGYEQYF. The CDR3 DNA sequence: TGTGCCAGCAGTTACGGAGGGAGAGGATACGAGCAGTACTTC. The chain combines TRBV6-5 with TRBJ2-7; a weak D match, TRBD2 (6 bases). Germline V gene sequence: CDR1 MNHEY, CDR2 SVGAGI. With 2 bases removed from V and 4 bases from J, the gap between germline ends came to 12 bases. The CDR3 runs to 14 residues.

This chain links TRBV3-1 with TRBJ2-5; 9 bases map to TRBD2. CDR1 is LGHDT, CDR2 YNNKEL, per germline (reference sequence). This CDR3 is built from 15 residues. V gave up 4 bases and J gave up 5 bases; unmatched junction bases: 8. DNA for the CDR3: TGTGCCAGCAGCCCCCTGCGGGGGGGCCGGGAGACCCAGTACTTC. Protein: CASSPLRGGRETQYF.

The chain employs TRBV7-2 and TRBJ2-1, with TRBD2 matching 13 bases. CDR1 is SGHTA and CDR2 is FQGNSA in the germline V gene. There are 16 residues in the CDR3. J lost 9 bases, V lost 6 bases, and 11 bases had no gene match. CDR3 sequence (DNA): TGTGCCAGCAGGCCAGCCGGACTAGCGGGAGTAGGTGAGCAGTTCTTC. Encoded protein: CASRPAGLAGVGEQFF.

The gene calls are TRBV7-2 and TRBJ2-5; D ambiguous. CDR3 length equals 12 residues. V gave up 2 bases and J gave up 5 bases, with 6 bases separating them. Germline lookup yields CDR1 SGHTA and CDR2 FQGNSA. CDR3 region: CASSLRHETQYF. The CDR3, as DNA: TGTGCCAGCAGCTTAAGGCATGAGACCCAGTACTTC.

The chain carries TRBV6-7 and TRBJ2-3; TRBD2 agrees at 12 bases. TRBV6-7 is assigned to the ORF class and has an uncertain function. CDR3 length: 17 amino acids. With 2 bases clipped from V and 3 bases from J, the junction kept 6 bases outside the gene matches. In DNA, the CDR3 is TGTGCCAGCAGTTACCTCCGTCTAGCGGGGGGGACAGATACGCAGTATTTT. Its protein product is CASSYLRLAGGTDTQYF.

This clonotype was found a few times. The chain is built from TRBV20-1 and TRBJ2-3, with 9 bases fitting TRBD2. The CDR3 totals 16 residues. J gave up 6 bases and V 0 bases, and 10 bases lay outside the gene matches. Germline CDR1 DFQATT, CDR2 SNEGSKA (reference sequence). The CDR3, as DNA: TGCAGTGCTAGAGACCCTGGCGGGAGGGCTTCGGATACGCAGTATTTT. Amino acid sequence: CSARDPGGRASDTQYF.

This clonotype was observed a few times. The genes are TRBV29-1 and TRBJ2-3; the match to TRBD2 covers 12 bases. The junction had 6 bases not matched to a gene; V was cut back by 6 bases and J by 5 bases. This CDR3 contains 14 residues. Germline CDR1 is SQVTM and CDR2 is ANQGSEA. In DNA form, the CDR3 reads TGCAGCGTACGACTAGCGGGAGACGTAGATACGCAGTATTTT. It yields the protein CSVRLAGDVDTQYF.

The chain recombines TRBV3-1 with TRBJ2-3; 12 bases line up with TRBD2. Germline V gene lookup returns CDR1 LGHDT and CDR2 YNNKEL (reference sequence). The CDR3 length is 16 residues. V dropped 4 bases and J dropped 4; count of bases not matched to a gene: 6. The CDR3: CASSLLAGGPADTQYF. The CDR3 nucleotides read TGTGCCAGCAGCCTTCTAGCGGGAGGGCCTGCAGATACGCAGTATTTT.

This clonotype turned up a few times. The chain joins TRBV10-3 to TRBJ1-2; 9 positions agree with TRBD1. Germline-derived CDR1 and CDR2 are ENHRY and SYGVKD. The CDR3 has 15 amino acids. V shed 4 bases and J 6 bases; nucleotides not matched to a gene: 9. The CDR3 sequence is CAISGPGQGHDGYTF. CDR3 DNA: TGTGCCATCAGTGGGCCGGGACAGGGTCACGATGGCTACACCTTC.

The chain has TRBV4-2 and TRBJ2-2; 8 bases map to TRBD1. This CDR3 has 15 amino acids. Germline V gene sequence: CDR1 LGHNA, CDR2 YNFKEQ. Trimming at V came to 0 bases and at J to 7 bases, leaving 4 bases not matched to a gene. The CDR3 bases are TGTGCCAGCAGCCAAGATGGACAGGGAGGCGGGGAGCTGTTTTTT. As protein: CASSQDGQGGGELFF.

The rearrangement uses TRBV7-2 and TRBJ2-1; D remains unclear. V lost 5 bases, J lost 4 bases, and 9 bases lay in between. The germline V gene encodes CDR1 SGHTA and CDR2 FQGNSA. The CDR3 consists of 13 residues. The CDR3 reads CASSTDGYNEQFF. The CDR3 region has the DNA TGTGCCAGCAGCACCGACGGTTACAATGAGCAGTTCTTC.

The V and J genes are TRBV9 and TRBJ2-2; 10 nucleotides agree with TRBD2. Germline assignment: CDR1 SGDLS and CDR2 YYNGEE. The CDR3 totals 15 residues. The junction had 7 bases not matched to a gene; V was cut back by 3 bases and J by 8 bases. CDR3 protein: CASSELAGPPGELFF. The DNA of the CDR3 is TGTGCCAGCAGCGAACTAGCGGGGCCCCCTGGGGAGCTGTTTTTT. Full variable domain (rest looked up from reference TRBV9 and TRBJ2-2): DSGVTQTPKHLITATGQRVTLRCSPRSGDLSVYWYQQSLDQGLQFLIQYYNGEERAKGNILERFSAQQFPDLHSELNLSSLELGDSALYFCASSELAGPPGELFFGEGSRLTVL.

This clonotype occurred a few times. CDR3 amino acids: CASRVGGALSYEQYF. The DNA of the CDR3 is TGTGCCAGCAGGGTTGGAGGGGCGTTATCCTACGAGCAGTACTTC. The chain couples TRBV6-1 to TRBJ2-7; D perhaps matches TRBD2 (6 bases). Trimming removed 6 bases from V and 1 base from J, with 16 bases in between. Germline V CDR1 and CDR2: MNHNS, SASEGT. The CDR3 sequence is 15 residues long.

This chain joins TRBV5-1 and TRBJ2-7; TRBD2 matches at 7 bases. The length of the CDR3 is 14 residues. Germline CDR1 and CDR2: SGHRS and YFSETQ. After removal of 2 bases from V and 6 bases from J, the junction contained 8 bases not matched to a gene. CDR3 amino acids: CASSFTGRGSEQYF. The CDR3 DNA follows: TGCGCCAGCAGCTTCACTGGGAGGGGTAGCGAGCAGTACTTC.

V gene TRBV6-1 combines with J gene TRBJ2-1; 7 bases match TRBD1. J lost 10 bases, V lost 6 bases, and 9 bases had no gene match. The CDR3 covers 13 residues. CDR1 and CDR2 (germline): MNHNS, SASEGT. Here the CDR3 reads CASRNDRAGEQFF. The CDR3 DNA reads TGTGCCAGCAGAAACGACAGGGCCGGGGAGCAGTTCTTC.

The gene calls are TRBV29-1 and TRBJ2-1, with a weak D call TRBD2 (6 bases). CDR1 SQVTM and CDR2 ANQGSEA come from the germline V gene. Trimming cost V 7 bases and J 12 bases, with 13 bases left between them. This CDR3 has 10 amino acids. The CDR3 nucleotides read TGCAGCGCCCGGTTGGGGGGGCAGTTCTTC. Encoded protein: CSARLGGQFF.

The chain has TRBV30 and TRBJ2-2, with 8 bases aligning to TRBD2. From germline, CDR1 is GTSNPN and CDR2 SVGIG (reference sequence). Trimming cost V 3 bases and J 6 bases; bases outside gene matches: 3. This CDR3 contains 13 residues. The CDR3 coding sequence is TGTGCCTGGAGCAGCGGGAGCGCCGGGGAGCTGTTTTTT. It encodes CAWSSGSAGELFF.

In this sample, this clonotype turned up a few times. The gene calls are TRBV6-1 and TRBJ2-3; 9 bases align to TRBD2. Germline values: CDR1 MNHNS, CDR2 SASEGT. V shed 6 bases and J 0 bases; nucleotides not matched to a gene: 10. CDR3 length equals 17 residues. CDR3 in DNA: TGTGCCAGCAGAGACCAGAGACTAGCGGCCAGCACAGATACGCAGTATTTT. Its translation: CASRDQRLAASTDTQYF.

The chain couples TRBV7-9 to TRBJ2-7; 7 bases align to TRBD1. V dropped 9 bases and J dropped 0; count of bases not matched to a gene: 2. CDR3 length: 12 residues. Germline V gives CDR1 SEHNR, CDR2 FQNEAQ (reference sequence). In DNA, the CDR3 is TGTGCCAGGGGACAGACCTCCTACGAGCAGTACTTC. Amino acid sequence: CARGQTSYEQYF.

This clonotype was counted only a few times. V gene TRBV25-1 combines with J gene TRBJ2-3, with 10 bases aligning to TRBD1. The CDR3 length is 15 residues. CDR1 is MGHDK, CDR2 SYGVNS, per germline. Germline trimming cut 6 bases from V and 4 bases from J; bases unmatched to any gene: 7. CDR3 bases: TGTGCCAGCAGGGGACAGGGGAGACACCCAGATACGCAGTATTTT. It yields the protein CASRGQGRHPDTQYF.

The rearrangement joins TRBV6-5 to TRBJ1-3; perhaps TRBD1 as D (5 bases). The V end lost 0 bases, the J end lost 5 bases, and 17 bases lay between the germline ends. Germline V CDR1 and CDR2: MNHEY, SVGAGI. This CDR3 region has 17 residues. The CDR3, as DNA: TGTGCCAGCAGTTACTCGAGGTCAGGGTCCTTCAGAAACACCATATATTTT. It yields the protein CASSYSRSGSFRNTIYF.

The chain is built from TRBV11-1 and TRBJ2-7, with 9 positions matching TRBD1. This CDR3 has 18 residues. After removal of 0 bases from V and 2 bases from J, the junction contained 11 bases not matched to a gene. Germline lookup yields CDR1 SGHAT and CDR2 FQDESV (reference sequence). The CDR3 DNA follows: TGTGCCAGCAGCTTAGCAGCCTCAGGGACAGGGACTCCCTACGAGCAGTACTTC. Translated, it gives CASSLAASGTGTPYEQYF. The full variable domain, completed using reference TRBV11-1 and TRBJ2-7, is EAEVAQSPRYKITEKSQAVAFWCDPISGHATLYWYRQILGQGPELLVQFQDESVVDDSQLPKDRFSAERLKGVDSTLKIQPAELGDSAMYLCASSLAASGTGTPYEQYFGPGTRLTVT.